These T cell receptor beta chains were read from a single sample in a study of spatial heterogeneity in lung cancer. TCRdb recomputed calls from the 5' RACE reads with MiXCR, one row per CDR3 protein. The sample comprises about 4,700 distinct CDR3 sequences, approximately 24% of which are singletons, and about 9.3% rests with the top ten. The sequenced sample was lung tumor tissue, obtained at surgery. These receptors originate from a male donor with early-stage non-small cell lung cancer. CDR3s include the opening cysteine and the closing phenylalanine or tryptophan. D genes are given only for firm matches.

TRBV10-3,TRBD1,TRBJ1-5,CAISPDRDGDQPQHF
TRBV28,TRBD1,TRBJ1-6,CASSLGQGYRSPLHF
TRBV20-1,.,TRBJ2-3,CSAQGRGYGDTQYF
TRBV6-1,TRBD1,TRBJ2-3,CASGPQGALGTDTQYF
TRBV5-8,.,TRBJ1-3,CASSFGRDPGNTIYF
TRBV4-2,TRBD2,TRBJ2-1,CASSRTSGPPYNEQFF
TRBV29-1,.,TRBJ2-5,CSVSRVGTQETQYF
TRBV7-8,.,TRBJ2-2,CASSLPLWQSTGELFF
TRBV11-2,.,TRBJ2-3,CASLLGMGLLADTQYF
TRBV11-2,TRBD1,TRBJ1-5,CASSGQGGQPQHF
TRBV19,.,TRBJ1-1,CASSVAENTEAFF
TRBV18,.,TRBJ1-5,CASSLAGQRNQPQHF
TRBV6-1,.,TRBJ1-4,CASSEAGQISKLFF
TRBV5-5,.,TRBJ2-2,CASSPSGSWGTGELFF
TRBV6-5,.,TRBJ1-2,CASSLTKSTAGGYTF
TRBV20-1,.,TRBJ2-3,CSAYHPGPTDTQYF
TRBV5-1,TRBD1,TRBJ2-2,CASSSAGTANTGELFF